This T cell receptor (beta chain) was profiled in a study of radiotherapy plus CTLA-4 blockade in lung cancer. Study-wide background: About a sixth of enrolled patients responded objectively, and approximately 34% had disease control.

Clones were read by immunoSEQ multiplex PCR, and TCRdb kept only the in-frame ones, dropping some. The repertoire holds fewer than 50,000 clones, 86% seen once, with around a fifth in the top ten. This CDR3 comprises 14 residues. V lost 3 bases to trimming and J lost 6 bases; unmatched junction nucleotides: 9. Per germline, CDR1 SGHRS and CDR2 YFSETQ. This receptor was obtained from a human donor with non-small cell lung cancer whose response to radiotherapy plus ipilimumab could not be evaluated. Source: peripheral blood, taken from a patient treated with radiotherapy plus ipilimumab. The chain carries TRBV5-1 and TRBJ2-7, with 7 bases matching TRBD1. The CDR3 here is CASSSQTGTAEQYF. CDR3 DNA sequence: TGCGCCAGCAGCTCCCAAACCGGGACAGCCGAGCAGTACTTC.